The 22 T cell receptor beta chains below all came from one sample that was sequenced in a study of shared clonotypes between healthy human individuals. As defined, naive CD8 cells were CD45RO-negative and positively selected for CCR7, with terminally differentiated effector memory CD45RA+ cells excluded. The data were produced by immunoSEQ multiplex PCR, yet TCRdb's version contains in-frame clones alone and is incomplete. This sample has hundreds of thousands of clones, with roughly 92% found just once. Sequenced material: naive CD8+ T cells sorted from blood. The receptor set was obtained from a man younger than 45 in good health.

This clone occurred once. The chain recombines TRBV11-2 with TRBJ1-1, with D perhaps TRBD1 (6 bases). V lost 5 bases, J lost 3 bases, and 19 bases lay in between. Germline V lookup: CDR1 SGHAT, CDR2 FQNNGV. The CDR3 runs to 16 residues. This CDR3 is CASSLARGPYDTEAFF. CDR3 DNA sequence: TGTGCCAGCAGCCTCGCCCGGGGGCCGTATGACACTGAAGCTTTCTTT.

This chain joins TRBV30 and TRBJ2-5; TRBD1 matches at 7 bases. The germline V gene encodes CDR1 GTSNPN and CDR2 SVGIG (reference sequence). This CDR3 has 14 residues. The ends lost 4 bases at V and 4 bases at J; junction bases unmatched: 9. The CDR3 coding sequence is TGTGCCTGGATAAGTACAGGGGAAGGAGAGACCCAGTACTTC. As protein: CAWISTGEGETQYF.

The chain is built from TRBV7-9 and TRBJ2-7; D ambiguous. This CDR3 contains 15 residues. The germline V gene encodes CDR1 SEHNR and CDR2 FQNEAQ (reference sequence). V was pared by 3 bases and J by 0 bases, with 12 bases between. The CDR3 protein is CASSLWPEVSYEQYF. In nucleotides, the CDR3 is TGTGCCAGCAGCTTGTGGCCGGAAGTCTCCTACGAGCAGTACTTC.

The rearrangement joins TRBV2 to TRBJ1-2; 7 nucleotides agree with TRBD1. CDR1 is SNHLY and CDR2 is FYNNEI in the germline V gene. Germline trimming cut 2 bases from V and 4 bases from J; bases unmatched to any gene: 10. This CDR3 contains 16 residues. CDR3 residues: CASSEMTGMRFYGYTF. CDR3 bases: TGTGCCAGCAGTGAAATGACAGGGATGAGATTCTATGGCTACACCTTC.

This chain links TRBV10-1 with TRBJ1-1, with unresolved D. This CDR3 spans 15 amino acids. Germline V gene lookup returns CDR1 WNHNN and CDR2 SYGVQD (reference sequence). V gave up 3 bases and J gave up 2 bases, with 13 bases separating them. The CDR3 reads CASSEDRSGNTEAFF. In DNA form, the CDR3 reads TGCGCCAGCAGTGAAGATAGATCAGGTAACACTGAAGCTTTCTTT.

This clone was counted a single time. The chain recombines TRBV7-6 with TRBJ1-5, with D possibly matching TRBD1 (6 bases). The CDR3 consists of 16 residues. Germline V lookup: CDR1 SGHVS, CDR2 FNYEAQ. V lost 3 bases to trimming and J lost 2 bases, with 14 bases between them. CDR3 sequence (DNA): TGTGCCAGCAGCTTTACAGGGTGGAAGGGCAATCAGCCCCAGCATTTT. It specifies CASSFTGWKGNQPQHF.

The genes are TRBV19 and TRBJ2-1, with 9 bases aligning to TRBD2. V trimming: 10 bases; J trimming: 2 bases; junction bases outside the gene matches: 6. Germline CDR1 LNHDA, CDR2 SQIVND (reference sequence). This CDR3 has 14 residues. The CDR3 bases are TGTGCCACTTCTAGCGGGACTGCCTACAATGAGCAGTTCTTC. Amino acid sequence: CATSSGTAYNEQFF.

The chain carries TRBV7-9 and TRBJ2-3; D is uncertain. The germline V gene encodes CDR1 SEHNR and CDR2 FQNEAQ (reference sequence). CDR3 length: 15 residues. V was shortened by 5 bases and J by 4 bases, with 16 bases between the two germline ends. The CDR3 is CASSQNSRKADTQYF. Here the CDR3 DNA reads TGTGCCAGCAGCCAAAACTCACGAAAGGCAGATACGCAGTATTTT.

The chain has TRBV14 and TRBJ2-7; the D is unclear. Germline V gene sequence: CDR1 SGHDN, CDR2 FVKESK. Trimming took off 6 bases at V and 4 bases at J, with 16 bases between the two ends. CDR3 length: 14 amino acids. The CDR3 DNA reads TGTGCCAGCAGTATGTGGCAGGTGGGATACGAGCAGTACTTC. This gives the protein CASSMWQVGYEQYF.

The chain combines TRBV5-1 with TRBJ1-2; 7 positions agree with TRBD1. Germline V lookup: CDR1 SGHRS, CDR2 YFSETQ. The CDR3 loop spans 18 amino acids. The V gene end was trimmed by 3 bases and the J gene end by 0 bases; junction bases not matched to a gene: 14. CDR3 nucleotide sequence: TGCGCCAGCAGCTCAACCGGGACAGTCCTGCATGCTAACTATGGCTACACCTTC. This encodes CASSSTGTVLHANYGYTF.

Worth noting for this clone: This CDR3 is also generated by other DNA sequences in the sample. J is TRBJ2-7 and V is TRBV19; perhaps TRBD2 as D (6 bases). The length of the CDR3 is 14 residues. Germline CDR1 and CDR2: LNHDA and SQIVND (reference sequence). Between the trimmed V and J ends, which lost 5 bases and 1 base, there was a span of 12 bases. In nucleotides, the CDR3 is TGTGCCAGTAGTCCTCGGGACTCTTCCTACGAGCAGTACTTC. Protein product: CASSPRDSSYEQYF.

V usage is TRBV19 and J usage is TRBJ1-1, with unresolved D. CDR3 length: 13 residues. CDR1 and CDR2 (germline): LNHDA, SQIVND (reference sequence). V lost 4 bases and J lost 1, with 7 bases in between. CDR3 sequence reads: CASSRGSNTEAFF. CDR3 in DNA: TGTGCCAGTAGTAGGGGTTCGAACACTGAAGCTTTCTTT.

This clone was found once. The rearrangement uses TRBV27 and TRBJ2-3; D may match TRBD1 or TRBD2 (5 bases each). The CDR3 has 15 residues. The germline V and J ends were trimmed by 6 bases and 3 bases, with 16 bases remaining between them. Germline-derived CDR1 and CDR2 are MNHEY and SMNVEV (reference sequence). The CDR3 bases are TGTGCCAGCAGCCGTAGTTGGGACGGGACAGATACGCAGTATTTT. This encodes CASSRSWDGTDTQYF.

The rearrangement links TRBV6-5 to TRBJ2-3; 12 bases align to TRBD2. The V gene end was trimmed by 5 bases and the J gene end by 5 bases; junction bases not matched to a gene: 5. The germline gives CDR1 MNHEY, CDR2 SVGAGI. This CDR3 region has 15 residues. The CDR3 DNA is TGTGCCAGCAGTCTGACTAGCGGGAGACGAGATACGCAGTATTTT. This encodes CASSLTSGRRDTQYF.

This chain connects TRBV28 to TRBJ2-7; D may be TRBD2 (6 bases). The V gene's germline CDR1 is MDHEN and CDR2 SYDVKM. This CDR3 spans 14 amino acids. The V end was cut by 7 bases, the J end by 4 bases, with 17 bases between. CDR3 sequence (DNA): TGTGCCAGCACCCCGCGGGGCAGATTTTACGAGCAGTACTTC. It yields the protein CASTPRGRFYEQYF.

J is TRBJ2-7 and V is TRBV11-2; 7 nucleotides match TRBD2. The V segment lost 5 bases and the J segment 2 bases; nucleotides outside the gene matches: 6. Per the germline V gene, CDR1 is SGHAT and CDR2 is FQNNGV. The CDR3 has 14 residues. In nucleotides, the CDR3 is TGTGCCAGCAGCCCCCCGGGGAGGGCCTACGAGCAGTACTTC. It specifies CASSPPGRAYEQYF. The full variable domain, rest sourced from reference TRBV11-2 and TRBJ2-7, is EAGVAQSPRYKIIEKRQSVAFWCNPISGHATLYWYQQILGQGPKLLIQFQNNGVVDDSQLPKDRFSAERLKGVDSTLKIQPAKLEDSAVYLCASSPPGRAYEQYFGPGTRLTVT.

The chain uses TRBV5-4 and TRBJ2-5, with a possible D match to TRBD2 (5 bases). The V end lost 4 bases, the J end lost 2 bases, and 12 bases lay between the germline ends. CDR1 and CDR2 from the germline V gene are SGHNT and YYREEE (reference sequence). This CDR3 is built from 14 residues. The CDR3 nucleotides are TGTGCCAGCAGCCCGGAACGGGATCAAGAGACCCAGTACTTC. Protein sequence: CASSPERDQETQYF.

The rearrangement uses TRBV18 and TRBJ2-1, with D hard to call. Trimming cost V 0 bases and J 5 bases, with 8 bases left between them. Germline V lookup: CDR1 KGHSH, CDR2 LQKENI. The CDR3 loop spans 14 amino acids. The CDR3 here is CASSPPPLDNEQFF. The CDR3 DNA is TGTGCCAGCTCACCACCGCCCCTGGACAATGAGCAGTTCTTC.

The CDR3 nucleotides are TGTGCCAGCAGGGAGACTAGCGGAACAACCTACGAGCAGTACTTC. Its protein product is CASRETSGTTYEQYF. The V and J genes are TRBV11-2 and TRBJ2-7; 9 nucleotides line up with TRBD2. Trimming removed 6 bases from V and 2 bases from J; junction bases left unmatched: 8. The germline V gene has CDR1 SGHAT and CDR2 FQNNGV. The CDR3 has 15 amino acids.

This rearrangement joins TRBV6-5 to TRBJ2-1; D perhaps matches TRBD1 (5 bases). Germline V CDR1 and CDR2: MNHEY, SVGAGI. The CDR3 is made up of 14 amino acids. V was shortened by 4 bases and J by 3 bases, with 10 bases between the two germline ends. The CDR3 sequence: CASSLDRNYNEQFF. CDR3 nucleotides: TGTGCCAGCAGTTTAGACAGAAACTACAATGAGCAGTTCTTC.

Comment on this clone: Other DNA sequences from this sample encode an identical CDR3 as well. The chain employs TRBV6-5 and TRBJ1-2, with D possibly matching TRBD1 (5 bases). Germline loops: CDR1 MNHEY, CDR2 SVGAGI. This CDR3 comprises 13 residues. V dropped 0 bases and J dropped 3 bases, with 5 bases sitting between them. The CDR3 spells CASSYSGDYGYTF. CDR3 DNA: TGTGCCAGCAGTTACTCGGGGGACTATGGCTACACCTTC.

This clone was detected only a few times. This rearrangement joins TRBV27 to TRBJ2-7, with D perhaps TRBD1 (5 bases). The V gene's germline CDR1 is MNHEY and CDR2 SMNVEV (reference sequence). The CDR3 consists of 15 residues. Between the trimmed V and J ends, which lost 2 bases and 0 bases, there was a span of 11 bases. The CDR3 loop is CASSLRVRGSYEQYF. CDR3 DNA sequence: TGTGCCAGCAGTTTAAGAGTTAGGGGCTCCTACGAGCAGTACTTC.